This T cell receptor beta chain was identified during a study of sequential checkpoint blockade in melanoma. Whole-study context: Arm A got nivolumab then ipilimumab; arm B the reverse, 1:1. About 89 pretreatment tumor DNA samples were TCRβ immunosequenced. After nivolumab or ipilimumab alone, around 24 patients had week-13 rebiopsies. Study-wide results and caveats: T-cell fraction and clonality followed PD-L1 and CD8+ counts, not mutational load.

Concerning this clone: Its antigen is unknown.

Clones were sequenced by immunoSEQ multiplex PCR, and TCRdb holds only the in-frame ones, with some missing. The sample includes 10,000 to 15,000 clones, approximately 25% of them seen just once. The treatment denotes: randomized to nivolumab then ipilimumab (arm A) or the reverse (arm B). This CDR3 region has 17 residues. From germline, CDR1 is SGHRS and CDR2 YFSETQ. The junction had 10 bases not matched to a gene; V was cut back by 4 bases and J by 0 bases. The chain links TRBV5-1 to TRBJ1-1; 9 nucleotides align to TRBD1. The receptor was derived from a human donor with melanoma. The sequencing used tumor tissue (inferred from file names), collected from a patient given nivolumab and ipilimumab in sequence. The CDR3 nucleotides are TGCGCCAGCAGCGGGGACAGGGTGGAACCCATGAACACTGAAGCTTTCTTT. It yields the protein CASSGDRVEPMNTEAFF. The full variable domain, with the rest looked up from reference TRBV5-1 and TRBJ1-1, is KAGVTQTPRYLIKTRGQQVTLSCSPISGHRSVSWYQQTPGQGLQFLFEYFSETQRNKGNFPGRFSGRQFSNSRSEMNVSTLELGDSALYLCASSGDRVEPMNTEAFFGQGTRLTVV.